The present T cell receptor (beta chain) was sequenced within a study of response to subunit inactivated influenza vaccine. Study conclusions and caveats: Authors suggested seasonal influenza vaccinations each recruit few new T cells.

For this clonotype: Its target is not known.

Germline CDR1 is MNHEY and CDR2 is SMNVEV (reference sequence). The CDR3 covers 15 residues. Trimming took 5 bases from V and 1 from J, leaving 13 bases between them. MiXCR, run by TCRdb on the RT-PCR reads, gives a single entry per CDR3 protein. The sample yields about 520,000 distinct CDR3 sequences, 6.5% to 8% seen once. The clonotype comes from a man between 50 and 70 years old who received an inactivated influenza vaccine. The chain recombines TRBV27 with TRBJ2-3; a possible D gene is TRBD2 (6 bases). This material consisted of PBMCs from blood, taken around 25 months after vaccination. CDR3 DNA: TGTGCCAGCAGTCCGAAGCGGGCGGGCACAGATACGCAGTATTTT. Its protein is CASSPKRAGTDTQYF.